One sample yielded the 19 T cell receptor beta chains listed below, sequenced in a study of a mutant IDH1 vaccine in newly diagnosed glioma. Using immunoSEQ multiplex PCR, the repertoire was profiled, and TCRdb retains in-frame clones only, with some absent. The sample lists approximately 70,000 clones, 80% to 90% occurring once. Regarding time point: baseline, week 1 (first vaccination visit). As to treatment: pre-vaccination baseline after standard-of-care therapy. The material was PBMCs, obtained from a glioma patient treated with radiotherapy, temozolomide or both. Source of these receptors: a young man with glioma.

The rearrangement joins TRBV4-1 to TRBJ2-1; D perhaps matches TRBD1 (7 bases). Trimming stripped 1 base from V and 6 bases from J, with 16 bases between. The CDR3 totals 16 residues. Per the germline V gene, CDR1 is MGHRA and CDR2 is YSYEKL. The CDR3 region has the DNA TGCGCCAGCAGCCAAGTAGCAGGGGGGTTCGGCAATGAGCAGTTCTTC. Amino acids: CASSQVAGGFGNEQFF.

This chain uses TRBV12-2 with TRBJ2-5; the table gives TRBD2 as D, unverified against the DNA. TRBV12-2 is reported as a pseudogene. The CDR3 has 16 residues. CDR3 nucleotide sequence: TGTGCAAGTCGCTTAGTTCGGGACACGGGGGGGGAGACCCAGTACTTC. Amino acid sequence: CASRLVRDTGGETQYF.

V gene TRBV7-9 combines with J gene TRBJ1-4; TRBD1 might be the D (6 bases). Germline CDR1 SEHNR, CDR2 FQNEAQ (reference sequence). V lost 4 bases and J 8 bases, leaving 17 bases between the germline ends. This CDR3 has 15 residues. Here the CDR3 reads CASSSLAETGEKLFF. DNA for the CDR3: TGTGCCAGCAGCTCTTTGGCAGAAACAGGGGAAAAACTGTTTTTT.

V and J are TRBV10-3 and TRBJ2-2; no clear D. Trimming stripped 3 bases from V and 4 bases from J, with 0 bases between. Per germline, CDR1 ENHRY and CDR2 SYGVKD. The CDR3 runs 11 residues. The CDR3 nucleotides read TGTGCCATCAGTGACACCGGGGAGCTGTTTTTT. It encodes CAISDTGELFF.

The rearrangement links TRBV5-1 to TRBJ2-7; D is perhaps TRBD1 (6 bases). Germline V CDR1 and CDR2: SGHRS, YFSETQ. This CDR3 region has 12 residues. V lost 3 bases and J 6 bases, leaving 10 bases between the germline ends. The CDR3 loop reads CASSWQGSEQYF. The CDR3 DNA follows: TGCGCCAGCAGCTGGCAGGGGAGCGAGCAGTACTTC.

V gene TRBV6-1 combines with J gene TRBJ1-3; D call uncertain. The CDR3 is made up of 14 amino acids. Trimming cost V 11 bases and J 0 bases, with 14 bases left between them. CDR1 MNHNS and CDR2 SASEGT come from the germline V gene. CDR3 nucleotide sequence: TGTGCCTTGGAATCGTGGGGCTCTGGAAACACCATATATTTT. Encoded protein: CALESWGSGNTIYF.

V is TRBV27 and J is TRBJ2-1; the match to TRBD1 covers 10 bases. CDR1 and CDR2 (germline): MNHEY, SMNVEV (reference sequence). The CDR3 runs 14 residues. J gave up 7 bases and V 4 bases, and 4 bases lay outside the gene matches. The chain's CDR3 is CASSSWTGGNEQFF. For the CDR3, the DNA is TGTGCCAGCAGTTCTTGGACAGGGGGGAATGAGCAGTTCTTC.

The J gene is TRBJ1-1, the V gene TRBV6-1; tentatively, D is TRBD1 (5 bases). The CDR3 is 14 residues long. Germline values: CDR1 MNHNS, CDR2 SASEGT. V lost 8 bases, J lost 11 bases, and 24 bases lay in between. CDR3: CASSSQAPAGRAFF. The CDR3 DNA is TGTGCCAGCTCCTCTCAAGCCCCCGCAGGGCGGGCTTTCTTT.

In this sample, this clone turned up once. This chain uses TRBV7-9 with TRBJ2-5; D unresolved. The CDR3 runs 13 residues. Looked up from germline, CDR1 is SEHNR and CDR2 is FQNEAQ (reference sequence). V was clipped by 5 bases and J by 2 bases, with 9 bases between them. CDR3 DNA sequence: TGTGCCAGCAGCGGCCGGGCTCAAGAGACCCAGTACTTC. Translating gives CASSGRAQETQYF. The whole variable domain, remainder taken from reference TRBV7-9 and TRBJ2-5, is DTGVSQNPRHKITKRGQNVTFRCDPISEHNRLYWYRQTLGQGPEFLTYFQNEAQLEKSRLLSDRFSAERPKGSFSTLEIQRTEQGDSAMYLCASSGRAQETQYFGPGTRLLVL.

This clone has a handful of counts. This chain joins TRBV30 and TRBJ1-5; D not certain. Trimming left V 0 bases short and J 4 bases short, with 10 bases between. The V gene's germline CDR1 is GTSNPN and CDR2 SVGIG (reference sequence). This CDR3 is 14 amino acids long. CDR3 DNA sequence: TGTGCCTGGAGTGTCACGACGACAAATCAGCCCCAGCATTTT. Encoded protein: CAWSVTTTNQPQHF.

This clone was counted a few times. The rearrangement joins TRBV7-9 to TRBJ1-2; D call uncertain. Trimming took 5 bases from V and 3 from J, leaving 13 bases between them. Germline V gene sequence: CDR1 SEHNR, CDR2 FQNEAQ (reference sequence). This CDR3 region has 14 residues. In DNA form, the CDR3 reads TGTGCCAGCAGCCTAGAAAGAACCTACTATGGCTACACCTTC. This codes for CASSLERTYYGYTF.

The genes are TRBV2 and TRBJ2-7; weak D call: TRBD2 (6 bases). This CDR3 contains 16 residues. Trimming pared 2 bases from V and 0 bases from J, leaving 14 bases between. Germline assignment: CDR1 SNHLY and CDR2 FYNNEI. This CDR3 is CASSELGGESSYEQYF. The CDR3 DNA reads TGTGCCAGCAGTGAATTGGGCGGGGAGAGCTCCTACGAGCAGTACTTC.

The rearrangement uses TRBV18 and TRBJ2-1, with 12 bases that match TRBD2. Germline CDR1 and CDR2: KGHSH and LQKENI. After removal of 6 bases from V and 4 bases from J, the junction contained 4 bases not matched to a gene. The CDR3 is 15 residues long. This CDR3 is CASSQTSGGYNEQFF. CDR3 nucleotide sequence: TGTGCCAGCTCGCAAACTAGCGGGGGGTACAATGAGCAGTTCTTC.

This rearrangement joins TRBV5-4 to TRBJ2-3; a possible D gene is TRBD1 (6 bases). The V and J ends lost 3 bases and 0 bases respectively, with 11 bases between them. Germline CDR1 SGHNT, CDR2 YYREEE (reference sequence). The CDR3 is made up of 15 amino acids. The chain's CDR3 is CASSSRTESTDTQYF. CDR3 DNA: TGTGCCAGCAGCTCGCGGACAGAAAGCACAGATACGCAGTATTTT.

The rearrangement uses TRBV14 and TRBJ2-7, with 7 bases identical to TRBD2. Germline values: CDR1 SGHDN, CDR2 FVKESK. This CDR3 comprises 15 residues. The trim removed 2 bases at V and 3 bases at J, leaving 7 bases unmatched. CDR3 residues: CASSQPTSNVYEQYF. CDR3 sequence (DNA): TGTGCCAGCAGCCAACCGACTAGCAATGTCTACGAGCAGTACTTC. The full variable domain, in which reference TRBV14 and TRBJ2-7 provide the parts outside the CDR3, is EAGVTQFPSHSVIEKGQTVTLRCDPISGHDNLYWYRRVMGKEIKFLLHFVKESKQDESGMPNNRFLAERTGGTYSTLKVQPAELEDSGVYFCASSQPTSNVYEQYFGPGTRLTVT.

Worth noting for this clone: One junction end does not reproduce the germline sequence, and a read error may be involved. The chain is built from TRBV4-1 and TRBJ2-7, with a weak D call TRBD1 (6 bases). CDR3 length: 15 amino acids. Looked up from germline, CDR1 is MGHRA and CDR2 is YSYEKL. The CDR3 here is CASSQGQGSSYGQYF. Here the CDR3 DNA reads TGCGCCAGCAGCCAAGGTCAGGGGTCCTCCTACGGGCAGTACTTC.

This chain links TRBV10-3 with TRBJ2-1; 7 bases map to TRBD2. Germline trimming cut 6 bases from V and 8 bases from J; bases unmatched to any gene: 10. Per germline, CDR1 ENHRY and CDR2 SYGVKD. The CDR3 spans 14 residues. The DNA for the CDR3 is TGTGCCATCAGACTCGACGGGGGGAGGGATGAGCAGTTCTTC. Amino acids: CAIRLDGGRDEQFF.

J is TRBJ2-2 and V is TRBV7-7; D remains unclear. The CDR3 covers 16 residues. The V gene's germline CDR1 is SSHAT and CDR2 FNYEAQ (reference sequence). V lost 4 bases to trimming and J lost 4 bases, with 16 bases between them. This CDR3 is CASSSPEESRTGELFF. DNA for the CDR3: TGTGCCAGCAGCTCGCCCGAGGAATCCCGCACCGGGGAGCTGTTTTTT.

The rearrangement joins TRBV2 to TRBJ2-7; 10 positions agree with TRBD2. V shed 5 bases and J 2 bases; nucleotides not matched to a gene: 3. CDR3 length equals 14 residues. Germline values: CDR1 SNHLY, CDR2 FYNNEI. The CDR3 loop reads CASSFSGGAYEQYF. CDR3 bases: TGTGCCAGCAGTTTCAGCGGGGGGGCCTACGAGCAGTACTTC.